The present T cell receptor beta chain was sequenced within a study of post-analysis software for immune sequencing data. Presence of unique molecular identifiers characterized the TCR beta cDNA libraries. A single record per CDR3 protein comes from TCRdb applying MiXCR to the PCR reads. The table includes hundreds of thousands of distinct CDR3 sequences, about 27% detected once. Study findings and constraints: Patients showed TRBV5-6, TRBV5-1 and TRBV20-1 among four to six TRBV segments more frequent than in controls.

CDR1 and CDR2 (germline): SGHRS, YFSETQ. The CDR3 has 13 amino acids. In the case of this clonotype: Its matching antigen is unknown. A read error may account for a junction end that differs from germline.

Sequenced material: blood. This clonotype was sampled from a girl aged 10 to 17 with multiple sclerosis. The rearrangement joins TRBV5-1 to TRBJ2-5; D call uncertain. The CDR3 nucleotides read TGCGCCAGCAGCTTAGGTCCCCAAGAGGCCCAGTACTTC. This encodes CASSLGPQEAQYF.